This entry lists 31 T cell receptor beta chains sequenced from one sample in a study of early T cells in non-severe SARS-CoV-2 infection. TCRdb fed the 5' RACE reads into MiXCR, producing one record per CDR3 protein. The table records 40,000 to 50,000 distinct CDR3 sequences, roughly 5% of them present only once. This sample comprised whole blood, obtained at baseline. The receptors were gathered from an adult who was a healthcare worker with PCR-confirmed SARS-CoV-2 infection or an uninfected control (not recorded which).

This clonotype has a count of ten or more. The chain carries TRBV28 and TRBJ2-7, with D unresolved. V lost 5 bases and J 5 bases, leaving 10 bases between the germline ends. Looked up from germline, CDR1 is MDHEN and CDR2 is SYDVKM. The CDR3 runs to 12 residues. CDR3 region: CASSHPIHEQYF. The CDR3 DNA sequence: TGTGCCAGCAGTCACCCAATACACGAGCAGTACTTC. Supplemented by reference TRBV28 and TRBJ2-7, the full variable domain reads DVKVTQSSRYLVKRTGEKVFLECVQDMDHENMFWYRQDPGLGLRLIYFSYDVKMKEKGDIPEGYSVSREKKERFSLILESASTNQTSMYLCASSHPIHEQYFGPGTRLTVT.

This clonotype was observed many times. The chain is built from TRBV29-1 and TRBJ2-7; 10 nucleotides align to TRBD1. Per the germline V gene, CDR1 is SQVTM and CDR2 is ANQGSEA. Trimming took 5 bases from V and 4 from J; bases not matched to a gene: 5. The CDR3 loop spans 13 amino acids. CDR3: CSVLTGGGYEQYF. In nucleotides, the CDR3 is TGCAGCGTTTTGACAGGGGGCGGGTACGAGCAGTACTTC.

This clonotype showed up many times. This chain connects TRBV10-1 to TRBJ2-7; 7 bases match TRBD2. CDR3 length: 15 amino acids. The germline V gene encodes CDR1 WNHNN and CDR2 SYGVQD (reference sequence). V was clipped by 6 bases and J by 5 bases; unmatched bases: 13. The CDR3 bases are TGCGCCAGCAGCCCCCCGGGCGGGAGCAGGAACGAGCAGTACTTC. Its translation: CASSPPGGSRNEQYF.

In this sample, this clonotype turned up many times. This chain links TRBV12-3 or TRBV12-4 with TRBJ2-5; 7 nucleotides line up with TRBD2. V lost 5 bases to trimming and J lost 5 bases; unmatched junction nucleotides: 11. CDR3 length: 15 amino acids. The CDR3 here is CASSPEQTSFETQYF. In nucleotides, the CDR3 is TGTGCCAGCAGTCCCGAGCAGACTAGCTTCGAGACCCAGTACTTC.

The rearrangement uses TRBV3-1 and TRBJ2-1, with 10 bases that match TRBD2. Per germline, CDR1 LGHDT and CDR2 YNNKEL (reference sequence). V shed 4 bases and J 3 bases; nucleotides not matched to a gene: 6. This CDR3 has 16 residues. CDR3 in DNA: TGTGCCAGCAGCCGCAGACTAGCGGGCGTCTACAATGAGCAGTTCTTC. Translated: CASSRRLAGVYNEQFF.

This rearrangement joins TRBV5-1 to TRBJ2-3; tentatively, D is TRBD2 (6 bases). V lost 3 bases and J 5 bases, leaving 16 bases between the germline ends. Germline V lookup: CDR1 SGHRS, CDR2 YFSETQ. The CDR3 sequence is 15 residues long. CDR3 residues: CASSYVTGEGDTQYF. The CDR3 DNA reads as TGCGCCAGCAGCTACGTAACGGGAGAAGGAGATACGCAGTATTTT.

Only a few counts were recorded for this clonotype. Sequence at one end of the junction differs from germline and may be a read error. This chain links TRBV12-3 or TRBV12-4 with TRBJ2-3; 7 nucleotides match TRBD1. CDR3 length: 16 residues. The CDR3 nucleotides read TGTGCCAGCAGTTCCCTTACAGGGGCTAGCACAGAAACGCAGTATTTT. Translated: CASSSLTGASTETQYF.

This clonotype has at least ten counts. The genes are TRBV27 and TRBJ2-3, with D unclear. V lost 6 bases and J lost 6, with 7 bases in between. CDR1 is MNHEY and CDR2 is SMNVEV in the germline V gene (reference sequence). This CDR3 region has 11 residues. In DNA form, the CDR3 reads TGTGCCAGCAGCCAAGGGGATACGCAGTATTTT. Encoded protein: CASSQGDTQYF.

This clonotype was seen repeatedly, ten times or more. The chain combines TRBV9 with TRBJ1-1; D is ambiguous. CDR1 and CDR2 (germline): SGDLS, YYNGEE. V was trimmed by 4 bases and J by 1 base, leaving 8 bases between them. This CDR3 is built from 13 residues. The CDR3 DNA follows: TGTGCCAGCAGCCCTAGACAGAACACTGAAGCTTTCTTT. Translation: CASSPRQNTEAFF.

This clonotype was seen many times. J is TRBJ2-5 and V is TRBV6-7; D assignment may be TRBD1 or TRBD2 (5 bases each). TRBV6-7 belongs to the ORF category, with a function that is uncertain. CDR3 length: 13 amino acids. V was pared by 6 bases and J by 4 bases, with 12 bases between. CDR3 in amino acids: CASSLGGGETQYF. Written as DNA, the CDR3 is TGTGCCAGCAGCCTCGGTGGGGGAGAGACCCAGTACTTC.

This clonotype has ten or more counts. The J gene is TRBJ2-5, the V gene TRBV3-1, with a tentative D call TRBD2 (5 bases). The CDR3 is made up of 16 amino acids. Per the germline V gene, CDR1 is LGHDT and CDR2 is YNNKEL (reference sequence). V lost 1 base and J 2 bases, leaving 14 bases between the germline ends. CDR3 coding DNA: TGTGCCAGCAGCCAAGTGTTGCGGGCACATCAAGAGACCCAGTACTTC. Protein product: CASSQVLRAHQETQYF.

This chain connects TRBV20-1 to TRBJ1-3; 9 bases map to TRBD1. The junction had 3 bases not matched to a gene; V was cut back by 2 bases and J by 1 base. Looked up from germline, CDR1 is DFQATT and CDR2 is SNEGSKA (reference sequence). This CDR3 region has 15 residues. CDR3 loop: CSARRDRDSGNTIYF. DNA for the CDR3: TGCAGTGCTAGACGGGACAGGGATTCTGGAAACACCATATATTTT.

This clonotype is labeled as medium-sized. The chain carries TRBV27 and TRBJ1-2; possible D gene TRBD1, 6 bases. Germline CDR1 is MNHEY and CDR2 is SMNVEV (reference sequence). The CDR3 runs to 14 residues. The V end lost 8 bases, the J end lost 1 base, and 14 bases lay between the germline ends. The CDR3 region has the DNA TGTGCCAGCGCGGACAGCGGTTTTAACTATGGCTACACCTTC. Translation: CASADSGFNYGYTF.

This clonotype was counted a few times. The chain couples TRBV11-2 to TRBJ1-1; D ambiguous. The V gene lost 5 bases and the J gene lost 5 bases, with 15 bases spanning the gap. Germline lookup yields CDR1 SGHAT and CDR2 FQNNGV. The CDR3 covers 14 residues. The CDR3 DNA sequence: TGTGCCAGCAGCCCTGGCTACGAGGGAACTGAAGCTTTCTTT. Its protein is CASSPGYEGTEAFF.

The chain has TRBV14 and TRBJ1-1; 8 bases align to TRBD1. From germline, CDR1 is SGHDN and CDR2 FVKESK. Losses at the gene ends were 1 base for V and 4 bases for J; bases not matched to a gene: 8. This CDR3 is built from 16 residues. DNA of the CDR3: TGTGCCAGCAGCCAAGGGCGACAAACAGGGGGCACTGAAGCTTTCTTT. As protein: CASSQGRQTGGTEAFF.

The rearrangement links TRBV11-2 to TRBJ2-1; 10 nucleotides align to TRBD2. CDR1 and CDR2 (germline): SGHAT, FQNNGV. V lost 3 bases and J lost 7; bases outside the gene matches: 6. CDR3 length: 15 amino acids. The CDR3 loop reads CASSFPGLARNEQFF. The CDR3 DNA reads TGTGCCAGCAGCTTCCCGGGACTAGCGAGGAATGAGCAGTTCTTC.

This clonotype was counted many times. J is TRBJ2-1 and V is TRBV7-9; weak D call: TRBD2 (5 bases). Trimming pared 0 bases from V and 8 bases from J, leaving 11 bases between. CDR3 size: 14 residues. Germline loops: CDR1 SEHNR, CDR2 FQNEAQ (reference sequence). CDR3 bases: TGTGCCAGCAGCTTAGCGGGAGTCGTCGATGAGCAGTTCTTC. Translated: CASSLAGVVDEQFF.

This clonotype was found many times. DNA of the CDR3: TGTGCCTGGAGTCAATTTAGCGGGAGGTCCCACACCGGGGAGCTGTTTTTT. Its translation: CAWSQFSGRSHTGELFF. The genes are TRBV30 and TRBJ2-2; 10 bases are shared with TRBD2. Germline CDR1 is GTSNPN and CDR2 is SVGIG (reference sequence). The CDR3 consists of 17 residues. Trimming took 2 bases from V and 3 from J; bases not matched to a gene: 9.

Relative to its sample, this clonotype is medium-sized (0.01 to 0.1%). The rearrangement uses TRBV28 and TRBJ1-4; unclear D gene. Germline V lookup: CDR1 MDHEN, CDR2 SYDVKM. The CDR3 contains 17 residues. V was cut by 7 bases and J by 0 bases, with 18 bases left in between. The chain's CDR3 is CASTSTRKGTTNEKLFF. The CDR3 bases are TGTGCCAGCACCTCTACTCGTAAGGGAACAACTAATGAAAAACTGTTTTTT.

This clonotype has a count of ten or more. This chain connects TRBV12-3 or TRBV12-4 to TRBJ2-1, with TRBD2 matching 12 bases. J gave up 5 bases and V 3 bases, and 8 bases lay outside the gene matches. There are 17 residues in the CDR3. The CDR3 is CASSFWGLAGNHNEQFF. In DNA, the CDR3 is TGTGCCAGCAGTTTTTGGGGACTAGCGGGTAACCACAATGAGCAGTTCTTC.

The table lists this clonotype with many counts. The chain combines TRBV20-1 with TRBJ1-4, with D possibly being TRBD1 (6 bases). V was clipped by 5 bases and J by 0 bases, with 13 bases between them. Germline values: CDR1 DFQATT, CDR2 SNEGSKA (reference sequence). The CDR3 covers 15 residues. CDR3 residues: CSAGRTAPTNEKLFF. The CDR3 nucleotides read TGCAGTGCTGGCCGGACAGCCCCAACTAATGAAAAACTGTTTTTT.

This clonotype was seen ten or more times. This chain uses TRBV24-1 with TRBJ2-1; D call uncertain. The V and J ends lost 0 bases and 9 bases respectively, with 5 bases between them. Germline lookup yields CDR1 KGHDR and CDR2 SFDVKD. The CDR3 is 12 amino acids. Here the CDR3 reads CATSDLLGEQFF. The CDR3, as DNA: TGTGCCACCAGTGATTTGCTGGGTGAGCAGTTCTTC.

This clonotype was detected many times. This chain uses TRBV4-1 with TRBJ2-3; TRBD2 matches at 11 bases. The CDR3 is made up of 17 amino acids. V was clipped by 4 bases and J by 4 bases; unmatched bases: 10. The V gene's germline CDR1 is MGHRA and CDR2 YSYEKL. CDR3 sequence (DNA): TGCGCCAGCAGCCGCAGCCTAGCGGGAGGACGAGCAGATACGCAGTATTTT. It is translated as CASSRSLAGGRADTQYF.

Many counts were recorded for this clonotype. The chain combines TRBV3-1 with TRBJ2-1; 8 bases are shared with TRBD2. Trimming at V came to 2 bases and at J to 6 bases, leaving 12 bases not matched to a gene. This CDR3 spans 17 amino acids. Germline CDR1 LGHDT, CDR2 YNNKEL (reference sequence). The CDR3 nucleotides read TGTGCCAGCAGCCAACCCTCTCTAGCGGGTTCCCCCAATGAGCAGTTCTTC. Translation gives CASSQPSLAGSPNEQFF.

In this sample, this clonotype turned up many times. This chain connects TRBV11-2 to TRBJ2-3; TRBD2 aligns across 8 bases. Looked up from germline, CDR1 is SGHAT and CDR2 is FQNNGV. V gave up 8 bases and J gave up 3 bases; unmatched junction bases: 10. The length of the CDR3 is 15 residues. CDR3 nucleotides: TGTGCCAGCCGGAGCGGGAGAGGGATGACAGATACGCAGTATTTT. This translates into CASRSGRGMTDTQYF.

This clonotype was found a few times. The rearrangement links TRBV11-2 to TRBJ1-1; no reliable D call. V was clipped by 0 bases and J by 2 bases, with 10 bases between them. Per the germline V gene, CDR1 is SGHAT and CDR2 is FQNNGV. This CDR3 contains 15 residues. The CDR3 coding sequence is TGTGCCAGCAGCTTAGATTCCTGGGATAACACTGAAGCTTTCTTT. Translated: CASSLDSWDNTEAFF.

This clonotype was seen more than once but under ten times. The chain has TRBV9 and TRBJ2-7; 9 bases map to TRBD2. The CDR3 extends over 14 amino acids. The V gene end was trimmed by 4 bases and the J gene end by 2 bases; junction bases not matched to a gene: 4. Germline CDR1 reads SGDLS; CDR2 reads YYNGEE. The CDR3, as DNA: TGTGCCAGCAGCATTAGCGGGAGCGCCTACGAGCAGTACTTC. This sequence encodes CASSISGSAYEQYF.

In this sample, this clonotype turned up many times. The rearrangement links TRBV20-1 to TRBJ2-3, with TRBD2 matching 7 bases. Germline CDR1 reads DFQATT; CDR2 reads SNEGSKA (reference sequence). J gave up 5 bases and V 5 bases, and 10 bases lay outside the gene matches. The CDR3 runs to 14 residues. The chain's CDR3 is CSAPRPGEGDTQYF. CDR3 nucleotides: TGCAGTGCTCCCCGTCCCGGGGAGGGAGATACGCAGTATTTT.

V and J are TRBV4-2 and TRBJ2-1; 9 nucleotides line up with TRBD2. The CDR3 spans 15 residues. Per germline, CDR1 LGHNA and CDR2 YNFKEQ. The trim removed 1 base at V and 3 bases at J, leaving 1 base unmatched. Here the CDR3 reads CASSQGLADYNEQFF. The CDR3 region has the DNA TGTGCCAGCAGCCAAGGACTAGCGGACTACAATGAGCAGTTCTTC.

This clonotype showed up just a few times. V usage is TRBV30 and J usage is TRBJ2-2; no reliable D call. The V gene lost 2 bases and the J gene lost 2 bases, with 12 bases spanning the gap. The CDR3 runs 15 residues. CDR1 is GTSNPN and CDR2 is SVGIG in the germline V gene (reference sequence). CDR3 amino acids: CAWSWLPRNTGELFF. The CDR3 DNA follows: TGTGCCTGGAGTTGGCTTCCGCGAAACACCGGGGAGCTGTTTTTT.

Many counts were recorded for this clonotype. The J gene is TRBJ1-5, the V gene TRBV7-9, with D maybe TRBD1 (5 bases). The germline V gene encodes CDR1 SEHNR and CDR2 FQNEAQ (reference sequence). The CDR3 is 14 amino acids. V was pared by 1 base and J by 6 bases, with 10 bases between. The CDR3 bases are TGTGCCAGCAGCTTAGGGACACCCGGTCAGCCCCAGCATTTT. Translated, it gives CASSLGTPGQPQHF.